The rows below give T cell receptor beta chains drawn from one sample of a study of shared clonotypes between healthy human individuals. Method: immunoSEQ multiplex PCR; TCRdb's copy keeps in-frame clones and lacks some. The sample includes over a million clones, roughly 96% of them seen just once. The source material was naive CD4+ T cells sorted from blood. Source of these receptors: a man aged 25 to 40 in good health. The CDR3 runs from the conserved cysteine through the conserved F or W. The D gene is left open where the match is weak. Size is omitted from some rows. Given values are once, few, many or a class for expanded clones.

j_call | v_call | clone_size | d_call | cdr3_aa | cdr3_nt
TRBJ1-2 | TRBV7-9 | NA | NA | CASSAPRGTNYGYTF | TGTGCCAGCAGCGCCCCCCGCGGGACTAACTATGGCTACACCTTC
TRBJ2-5 | TRBV2 | NA | TRBD2 | CASKERSGSVKTQYF | TGTGCCAGCAAAGAACGTAGCGGGAGTGTAAAGACCCAGTACTTC
TRBJ2-5 | TRBV12-5 | NA | TRBD2 | CASGSGTSPQETQYF | TGTGCTAGTGGATCCGGGACTAGCCCCCAAGAGACCCAGTACTTC
TRBJ1-3 | TRBV6-1 | NA | TRBD1 | CASSPTGGSGNTIYF | TGTGCCAGCAGTCCGACAGGGGGCTCTGGAAACACCATATATTTT
TRBJ2-7 | TRBV7-2 | NA | TRBD1 | CASSLGQGVHEQYF | TGTGCCAGCAGCTTAGGACAGGGGGTCCACGAGCAGTACTTC
TRBJ1-2 | TRBV20-1 | NA | NA | CSARTDGGYTF | TGCAGTGCTAGGACCGACGGTGGCTACACCTTC
TRBJ2-2 | TRBV6-1 | NA | NA | CASSQDRVTGELFF | TGTGCCAGCAGTCAAGATAGAGTCACCGGGGAGCTGTTTTTT
TRBJ2-5 | TRBV4-1 | NA | NA | CASSQDGGARQETQYF | TGCGCCAGCAGCCAAGACGGAGGGGCCCGCCAAGAGACCCAGTACTTC
TRBJ1-1 | TRBV6-6 | NA | NA | CASASTGTGAFF | TGTGCCAGCGCGAGTACCGGGACGGGAGCTTTCTTT
TRBJ2-7 | TRBV27 | NA | TRBD2 | CASRAGGAYIYEQYF | TGTGCCAGCAGGGCGGGGGGCGCTTATATCTACGAGCAGTACTTC
TRBJ2-7 | TRBV28 | NA | TRBD2 | CASTSAGGLEQYF | TGTGCCAGCACGTCAGCGGGGGGGCTCGAGCAGTACTTC
TRBJ1-2 | TRBV6-1 | few | NA | CASSDGQRYGYTF | TGTGCCAGCAGTGATGGACAGCGTTATGGCTACACCTTC
TRBJ2-7 | TRBV11-3 | NA | TRBD1 | CASSSDRVSSEQYF | TGTGCCAGCAGCTCCGACAGGGTATCCTCCGAGCAGTACTTC
TRBJ1-5 | TRBV28 | NA | NA | CASSSGIRQPQHF | TGTGCCAGCAGCTCGGGAATACGGCAGCCCCAGCATTTT
TRBJ2-1 | TRBV7-2 | NA | TRBD2 | CASSLVAGGTNEQFF | TGTGCCAGCAGCTTAGTAGCGGGAGGGACCAATGAGCAGTTCTTC
TRBJ2-5 | TRBV15 | NA | NA | CATRAAGQRDGETQYF | TGTGCCACCCGAGCGGCGGGACAGCGGGACGGAGAGACCCAGTACTTC
TRBJ1-1 | TRBV5-1 | NA | TRBD1 | CASSLNQGAVMNTEAFF | TGCGCCAGCAGCTTGAATCAGGGGGCCGTAATGAACACTGAAGCTTTCTTT
TRBJ1-2 | TRBV6-1 | once | NA | CASSEGTGLRGYTF | TGTGCCAGCAGTGAAGGAACAGGTTTACGGGGCTACACCTTC
TRBJ2-1 | TRBV5-1 | NA | TRBD2 | CASSLTGTTYNEQFF | TGCGCCAGCAGCTTGACCGGGACTACCTACAATGAGCAGTTCTTC
TRBJ2-1 | TRBV15 | NA | TRBD2 | CATSRDRLAGPEQFF | TGTGCCACCAGCAGAGATAGACTAGCGGGGCCAGAGCAGTTCTTC
TRBJ2-1 | TRBV5-4 | NA | TRBD1 | CASSSRSGTGENEQFF | TGTGCCAGCAGCAGCCGGTCCGGGACAGGGGAGAATGAGCAGTTCTTC
TRBJ2-7 | TRBV28 | NA | TRBD1 | CASNRDRGYEQYF | TGTGCCAGCAACCGGGACAGGGGTTACGAGCAGTACTTC
TRBJ2-7 | TRBV28 | NA | NA | CASSLRPNSIPSSYEQYF | TGTGCCAGCAGTTTACGGCCAAACTCCATCCCCAGCTCCTACGAGCAGTACTTC
TRBJ2-2 | TRBV5-4 | NA | TRBD2 | CASSLALAGVHTGELFF | TGTGCCAGCAGCTTGGCTCTAGCGGGAGTACACACCGGGGAGCTGTTTTTT
TRBJ1-1 | TRBV10-1 | NA | NA | CASRATMNTEAFF | TGCGCCAGCAGAGCGACAATGAACACTGAAGCTTTCTTT
TRBJ2-7 | TRBV20-1 | once | NA | CSARDPREQYF | TGCAGTGCTAGAGATCCGCGCGAGCAGTACTTC
TRBJ2-7 | TRBV28 | NA | NA | CASRTRIGYEQYF | TGTGCCAGCAGAACCAGAATCGGCTACGAGCAGTACTTC
TRBJ2-4 | TRBV18 | NA | NA | CASSPKGGFAKNIQYF | TGTGCCAGCTCCCCTAAAGGAGGGTTCGCCAAAAACATTCAGTACTTC
TRBJ1-5 | TRBV7-9 | few | TRBD1 | CASSAGGFGQPQHF | TGTGCCAGCAGCGCAGGGGGGTTTGGTCAGCCCCAGCATTTT
TRBJ2-2 | TRBV5-1 | NA | TRBD2 | CASSGTSVTTGELFF | TGCGCCAGCAGCGGGACTAGCGTAACAACCGGGGAGCTGTTTTTT
TRBJ2-7 | TRBV18 | NA | NA | CASSPNGAGLAREQYF | TGTGCCAGCTCCCCAAATGGGGCCGGCCTGGCACGGGAGCAGTACTTC
TRBJ1-3 | TRBV2 | NA | NA | CASSVAGGLGNTIYF | TGTGCCAGCAGTGTGGCGGGTGGGCTCGGAAACACCATATATTTT
TRBJ2-5 | TRBV5-1 | NA | NA | CASSAGTPKSGTQYF | TGCGCCAGCAGCGCAGGGACCCCGAAATCGGGGACCCAGTACTTC
TRBJ2-6 | TRBV2 | NA | TRBD2 | CASSVGTSGRSGANVLTF | TGTGCCAGCAGTGTCGGGACTAGCGGGAGGTCAGGGGCCAACGTCCTGACTTTC
TRBJ2-7 | TRBV6-1 | NA | NA | CASSATTFTYEQYF | TGTGCCAGCAGCGCGACAACTTTTACCTACGAGCAGTACTTC
TRBJ2-3 | TRBV9 | NA | NA | CASSVGPSPTDTQYF | TGTGCCAGCAGCGTAGGACCATCACCCACAGATACGCAGTATTTT